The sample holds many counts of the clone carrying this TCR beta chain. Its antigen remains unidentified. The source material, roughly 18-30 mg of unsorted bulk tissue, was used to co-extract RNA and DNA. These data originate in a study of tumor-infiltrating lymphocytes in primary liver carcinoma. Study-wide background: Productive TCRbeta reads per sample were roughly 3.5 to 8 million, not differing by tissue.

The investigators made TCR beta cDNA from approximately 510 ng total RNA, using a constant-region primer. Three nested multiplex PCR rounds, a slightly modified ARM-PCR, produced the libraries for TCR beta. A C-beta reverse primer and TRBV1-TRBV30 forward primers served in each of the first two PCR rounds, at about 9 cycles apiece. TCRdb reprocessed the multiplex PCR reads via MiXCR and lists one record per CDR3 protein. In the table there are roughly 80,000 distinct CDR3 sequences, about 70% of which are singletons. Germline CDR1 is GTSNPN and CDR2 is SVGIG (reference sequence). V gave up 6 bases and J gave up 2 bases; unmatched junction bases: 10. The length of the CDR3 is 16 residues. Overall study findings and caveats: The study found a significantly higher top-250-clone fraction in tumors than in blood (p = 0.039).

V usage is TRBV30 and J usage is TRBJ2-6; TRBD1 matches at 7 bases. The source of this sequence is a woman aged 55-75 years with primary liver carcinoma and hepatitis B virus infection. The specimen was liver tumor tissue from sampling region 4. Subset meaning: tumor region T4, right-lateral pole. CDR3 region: CACSTGPGAGANVLTF. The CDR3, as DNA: TGTGCCTGCTCGACAGGGCCTGGGGCTGGGGCCAACGTCCTGACTTTC.